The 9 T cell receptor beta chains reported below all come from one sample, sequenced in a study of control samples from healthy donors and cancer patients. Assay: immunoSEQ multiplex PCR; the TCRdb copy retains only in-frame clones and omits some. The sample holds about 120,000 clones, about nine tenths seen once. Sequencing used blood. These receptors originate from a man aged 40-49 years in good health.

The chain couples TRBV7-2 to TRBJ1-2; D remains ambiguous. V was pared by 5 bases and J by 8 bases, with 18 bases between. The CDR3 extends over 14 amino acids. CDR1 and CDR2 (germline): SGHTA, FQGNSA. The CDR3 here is CASSPRRPLGGYTF. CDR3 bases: TGTGCCAGCAGCCCCCGGCGGCCCTTAGGGGGCTACACCTTC.

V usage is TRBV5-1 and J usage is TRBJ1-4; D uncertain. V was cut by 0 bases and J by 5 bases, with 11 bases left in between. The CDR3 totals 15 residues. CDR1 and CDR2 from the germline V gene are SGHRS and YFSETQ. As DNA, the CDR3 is TGCGCCAGCAGCTTGGCGGAGGGAGGGAATGAAAAACTGTTTTTT. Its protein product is CASSLAEGGNEKLFF.

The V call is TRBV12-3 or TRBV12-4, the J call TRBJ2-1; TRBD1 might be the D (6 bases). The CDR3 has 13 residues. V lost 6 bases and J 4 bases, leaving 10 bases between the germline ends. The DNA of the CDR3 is TGTGCCAGCAGCTACGGACAGTACAATGAGCAGTTCTTC. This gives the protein CASSYGQYNEQFF.

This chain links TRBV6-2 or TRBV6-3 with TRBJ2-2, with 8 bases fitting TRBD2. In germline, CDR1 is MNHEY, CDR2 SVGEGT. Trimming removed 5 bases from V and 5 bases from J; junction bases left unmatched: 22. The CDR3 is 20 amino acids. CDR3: CASSIAWFRLANRRTGELFF. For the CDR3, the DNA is TGTGCCAGCAGTATAGCCTGGTTTAGACTAGCGAACCGAAGAACCGGGGAGCTGTTTTTT.

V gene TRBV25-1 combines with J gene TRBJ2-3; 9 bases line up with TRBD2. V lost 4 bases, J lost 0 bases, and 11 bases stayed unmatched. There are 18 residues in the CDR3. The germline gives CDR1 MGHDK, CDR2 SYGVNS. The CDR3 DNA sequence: TGTGCCAGCAGTGCATTCGGGGCGGGGGGGCCCAGCACAGATACGCAGTATTTT. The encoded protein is CASSAFGAGGPSTDTQYF.

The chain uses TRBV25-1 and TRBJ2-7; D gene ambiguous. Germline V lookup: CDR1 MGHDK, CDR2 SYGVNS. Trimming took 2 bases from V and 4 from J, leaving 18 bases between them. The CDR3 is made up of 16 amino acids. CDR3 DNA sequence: TGTGCCAGCAGTGAACGGCCAGGTTCTAATTTGTACGAGCAGTACTTC. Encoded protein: CASSERPGSNLYEQYF.

CDR3 protein: CASSWKGQGFNQPQHF. CDR3 bases: TGTGCCAGCAGTTGGAAGGGACAGGGCTTCAATCAGCCCCAGCATTTT. The gene calls are TRBV6-6 and TRBJ1-5, with 9 bases lining up with TRBD1. Germline V gene data show CDR1 as MNHNY and CDR2 as SVGAGI (reference sequence). V was clipped by 4 bases and J by 3 bases; unmatched bases: 7. The CDR3 sequence is 16 residues long.

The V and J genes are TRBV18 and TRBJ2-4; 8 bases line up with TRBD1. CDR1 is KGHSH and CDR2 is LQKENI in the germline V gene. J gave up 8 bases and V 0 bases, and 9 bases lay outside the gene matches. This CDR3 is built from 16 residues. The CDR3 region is CASSPPTPDRVHIQYF. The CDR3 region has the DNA TGTGCCAGCTCACCACCGACTCCGGACAGGGTCCACATTCAGTACTTC.

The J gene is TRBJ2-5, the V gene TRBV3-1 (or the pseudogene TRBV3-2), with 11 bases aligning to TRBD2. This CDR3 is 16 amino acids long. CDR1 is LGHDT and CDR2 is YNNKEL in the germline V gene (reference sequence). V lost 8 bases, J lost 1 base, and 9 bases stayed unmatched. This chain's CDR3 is CASGVGLAGLQETQYF. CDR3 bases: TGTGCCAGCGGAGTTGGACTAGCGGGCCTCCAAGAGACCCAGTACTTC.